The T cell receptor beta chain described here comes from a study of blood T cell repertoires in COVID-19. Study background: Sites across the United States, Italy and Spain contributed samples from acute and convalescent COVID-19. The analysed material was cDNA or gDNA that came from T cells, B-cell-depleted T cells, or PBMCs.

The germline gives CDR1 MDHEN, CDR2 SYDVKM. V was clipped by 1 base and J by 8 bases, with 8 bases between them. The CDR3 totals 12 residues. Original processing notes: Researchers report that nucleated cell counts were estimated from reference gene primer amplification. Data came from immunoSEQ multiplex PCR; TCRdb stores just in-frame clones and leaves some out. V, J and clone size reflect that table, while D and trimming were determined from the DNA. The table has approximately 200,000 clones, 70% to 90% seen once; the top ten hold about 3.3%. V and J are TRBV28 and TRBJ1-1; D is unresolved. The receptor was derived from a man in his 60s with acute or convalescent COVID-19. The sample comprised peripheral blood. The chain's CDR3 is CASSLSEREAFF. The CDR3 region has the DNA TGTGCCAGCAGTTTATCGGAGAGGGAAGCTTTCTTT.